The clone carrying this TCR beta chain was detected ten times or more. The record originates from a study of CD8 T cells in ankylosing spondylitis. TCRdb reprocessed the 5' RACE reads with MiXCR, giving one entry per CDR3 protein. The repertoire holds more than 20,000 distinct CDR3 sequences, with about an eighth as singletons. This CDR3 is 15 amino acids long. CDR1 is SEHNR and CDR2 is FQNEAQ in the germline V gene (reference sequence). Trimming removed 5 bases from V and 0 bases from J, with 11 bases in between. The sequenced sample was blood. This receptor was taken from a male donor with ankylosing spondylitis or in good health (not recorded which). The chain joins TRBV7-9 to TRBJ2-1; D might be TRBD2 (6 bases). The CDR3, as DNA: TGTGCCAGCAGCCATGTAGCGGACTCCTACAATGAGCAGTTCTTC. Its translation: CASSHVADSYNEQFF.